Listed below are T cell receptor beta chains from one sample, sequenced in a study of blood T cell repertoires in COVID-19. Using immunoSEQ multiplex PCR, the repertoire was profiled, and TCRdb retains in-frame clones only, with some absent. Here the sample spans 55,000 to 80,000 clones, around 80% being singletons. Sequencing used peripheral blood. These receptors all come from a man in his fifties or sixties with acute or convalescent COVID-19. CDR3s include the opening cysteine and the closing phenylalanine or tryptophan. Each record gives: D gene, J gene, clone size, V gene, CDR3 DNA, CDR3 protein. D genes are given only for firm matches. Rows may omit the clone size; those that give it use once, few, many or a size class.

TRBD2 | TRBJ2-3 | once | TRBV11-3 | TGTGCCAGCAGCTTGGGTTCAGCGGGAGACCGTGGCACAGATACGCAGTATTTT | CASSLGSAGDRGTDTQYF
TRBD1 | TRBJ1-1 | NA | TRBV4-1 | TGCGCCAGCAGCCTAGGACAGGTGAACACTGAAGCTTTCTTT | CASSLGQVNTEAFF
TRBD2 | TRBJ2-7 | NA | TRBV5-1 | TGCGCCAGCAGCTCCGGGACTATAAGCTCCTACGAGCAGTACTTC | CASSSGTISSYEQYF
TRBD1 | TRBJ2-2 | NA | TRBV7-7 | TGTGCTAGCAGCTTAGCGGTGGACAGGGACACCGGGGAGCTGTTTTTT | CASSLAVDRDTGELFF
NA | TRBJ2-1 | NA | TRBV3-1/TRBV3-2 | TGTGCCAGCAGCCAACCTAGACGAGGCAATGAGCAGTTCTTC | CASSQPRRGNEQFF
NA | TRBJ2-3 | NA | TRBV4-1 | TGCGCCAGCAGCCAAAGAGGTGGAGCGGATACGCAGTATTTT | CASSQRGGADTQYF
TRBD1 | TRBJ2-3 | NA | TRBV10-3 | TGTGCCATCAGTGGCTCAGGACAGGTACGATTCACAGATACGCAGTATTTT | CAISGSGQVRFTDTQYF
NA | TRBJ2-3 | few | TRBV5-1 | TGCGCCAGCAGGAAGGAGGGGGCGGTAGGCACAGATACGCAGTATTTT | CASRKEGAVGTDTQYF
TRBD1 | TRBJ1-2 | few | TRBV5-8 | TGTGCCAGCAGCCCATATCAGGGGGCGCGAGGCTACACCTTC | CASSPYQGARGYTF
TRBD1 | TRBJ1-4 | NA | TRBV24-1 | TGTGCCACCAGTGATTCACGGGCGACGACAGGGGGTAATGAAAAACTGTTTTTT | CATSDSRATTGGNEKLFF
TRBD2 | TRBJ2-7 | NA | TRBV11-2 | TGTGCCAGCAGCTTAGGCGGGGGGCGATACGAGCAGTACTTC | CASSLGGGRYEQYF
NA | TRBJ2-1 | NA | TRBV30 | TGTGCCTGGCTAATCCGGACACGCAATGAGCAGTTCTTC | CAWLIRTRNEQFF
NA | TRBJ1-1 | NA | TRBV10-2 | TGCGCCAGCAGCCAGAACACTGAAGCTTTCTTT | CASSQNTEAFF
NA | TRBJ1-1 | NA | TRBV23-1 | TGCGCCAGTCGTCCTCTTCCACGGGACGGGACTGAAGTTTTCTTT | CASRPLPRDGTEVFF
NA | TRBJ1-1 | NA | TRBV7-2 | TGTGCCAGCAGCACCCGACAGAGTTTGAACACTGAAGCTTTCTTT | CASSTRQSLNTEAFF
NA | TRBJ1-2 | NA | TRBV5-5 | TGTGCCAGCAGCTCCACAGGGAGTATCAATGGCTACACCTTC | CASSSTGSINGYTF
NA | TRBJ1-1 | NA | TRBV4-1 | TGCGCCAGCAGCCAACCAAGGGAGGGGACTGAAGCTTTCTTT | CASSQPREGTEAFF
NA | TRBJ1-6 | NA | TRBV27 | TGTGCCAGCAGCCAACACACAGGGAAAGGGTCACCCCTCCACTTT | CASSQHTGKGSPLHF
TRBD1 | TRBJ2-7 | NA | TRBV6-4 | TGTGCCAGCAGTGACTCAAGTAGGGACAGGCCTTTTCCCACCTCCTACGAGCAGTACTTC | CASSDSSRDRPFPTSYEQYF
TRBD2 | TRBJ2-3 | NA | TRBV11-2 | TGTGCCAGCAGCTTAGGGGGGACTAGGGGTACAGATACGCAGTATTTT | CASSLGGTRGTDTQYF
NA | TRBJ2-2 | few | TRBV24-1 | TGTGCCACCTCAAGAGAAGAGAACACCGGGGAGCTGTTTTTT | CATSREENTGELFF
TRBD2 | TRBJ2-3 | NA | TRBV7-2 | TGTGCCAGCAGCTCCGGGGGGTCTGGCGCAGATACGCAGTATTTT | CASSSGGSGADTQYF
TRBD2 | TRBJ2-3 | NA | TRBV9 | TGTGCCAGCAGCGTTGGGCTAGCGGGGCCAAGGAGCACAGATACGCAGTATTTT | CASSVGLAGPRSTDTQYF
NA | TRBJ2-3 | once | TRBV18 | TGTGCCAGCTCACCGGTGGGGGCCACAGATACGCAGTATTTT | CASSPVGATDTQYF
TRBD1 | TRBJ2-5 | NA | TRBV9 | TGTGCCAGCAGCCCAGGGGGCGGTCGAAGGGACGGACAAGAGACCCAGTACTTC | CASSPGGGRRDGQETQYF
NA | TRBJ1-2 | NA | TRBV27 | TGTGCCAGCAGTTTTGGCAGGGGTTATGGCTACACCTTC | CASSFGRGYGYTF
NA | TRBJ2-3 | NA | TRBV2 | TGTGCCAGCAATTGGCAGGCCCAGGCAGATACGCAGTATTTT | CASNWQAQADTQYF
TRBD1 | TRBJ1-6 | NA | TRBV28 | TGTGCCAGCAGACCATACAGGGGCCTAAATTCACCCCTCCACTTT | CASRPYRGLNSPLHF
NA | TRBJ1-5 | NA | TRBV19 | TGTGCCAGTAGGGAGGATTTCCGCAATCAGCCCCAGCATTTT | CASREDFRNQPQHF
TRBD2 | TRBJ2-5 | NA | TRBV7-8 | TGTGCCAGCAGCACGTCTAGCGGGAGGGCGATAGAGACCCAGTACTTC | CASSTSSGRAIETQYF
NA | TRBJ2-1 | NA | TRBV29-1 | TGCAGCGGCTCGGACGGGGGTAATGAGCAGTTCTTC | CSGSDGGNEQFF
TRBD2 | TRBJ2-1 | once | TRBV13 | TGTGCCAGCAGCCAGGCCACTAGCGGTGAGCAGTTCTTC | CASSQATSGEQFF
TRBD1 | TRBJ1-6 | NA | TRBV27 | TGTGCCAGCAGTGGGGACAGGGGGCGGGGGTCACCCCTCCACTTT | CASSGDRGRGSPLHF
NA | TRBJ2-1 | NA | TRBV6-4 | TGTGCCAGCGCTTCGTGGATGGGAGGTGAGCAGTTCTTC | CASASWMGGEQFF
TRBD1 | TRBJ2-3 | NA | TRBV9 | TGTGCCAGCAGCCCAGGGACAGGGGGTAGCACAGATACGCAGTATTTT | CASSPGTGGSTDTQYF
NA | TRBJ2-3 | NA | TRBV7-2 | TGTGCCAGCAGCCGCTACGCTGCGGGAGATACGCAGTATTTT | CASSRYAAGDTQYF
TRBD2 | TRBJ2-3 | once | TRBV4-3 | TGCGCCAGCAGCCAAGGACTGGGAGGGACAGATACGCAGTATTTT | CASSQGLGGTDTQYF
TRBD1 | TRBJ1-5 | NA | TRBV6-2/TRBV6-3 | TGTGCCAGCAGTCAGGGGGCTAGAAATCAGCCCCAGCATTTT | CASSQGARNQPQHF
TRBD1 | TRBJ2-7 | NA | TRBV6-4 | TGTGCCAGCCCTGGACAGGCCGCCTCCTACGAGCAGTACTTC | CASPGQAASYEQYF
NA | TRBJ2-5 | NA | TRBV6-1 | TGTGCCAGCAGTGATTTGACAGATCAAGAGACCCAGTACTTC | CASSDLTDQETQYF
NA | TRBJ1-1 | many | TRBV29-1 | TGCAGCGTTGAAGGCGGGGAATCGGGCACTGAAGCTTTCTTT | CSVEGGESGTEAFF
NA | TRBJ2-1 | NA | TRBV4-3 | TGCGCCAGCAGCCAAGACGGGGTAGCATCCAATGAGCAGTTCTTC | CASSQDGVASNEQFF
NA | TRBJ2-7 | NA | TRBV28 | TGTGCCAGCAGTTTCGTTCTCCCCCCCTACGAGCAGTACTTC | CASSFVLPPYEQYF
TRBD2 | TRBJ2-3 | NA | TRBV9 | TGTGCCAGCAGCGTTAGCGGGAGACAAGATACGCAGTATTTT | CASSVSGRQDTQYF
NA | TRBJ1-3 | NA | TRBV5-1 | TGCGCCAGCAGCAAACAGGGTATACGAGGAAACACCATATATTTT | CASSKQGIRGNTIYF
NA | TRBJ1-1 | NA | TRBV19 | TGTGCCAGTAGGGCCCTCCGGGAGAACACTGAAGCTTTCTTT | CASRALRENTEAFF
TRBD1 | TRBJ1-4 | once | TRBV6-2/TRBV6-3 | TGTGCCAGCAGTTTGATCCCGGACAGGGTAAATGAAAAACTGTTTTTT | CASSLIPDRVNEKLFF
TRBD2 | TRBJ2-3 | NA | TRBV20-1 | TGCAGTGCTAGTCGGAGGACTAGCATCACAGATACGCAGTATTTT | CSASRRTSITDTQYF
TRBD1 | TRBJ2-7 | NA | TRBV18 | TGTGCCAGCTCAGCCACGACAGGGGGCATGGACGAGCAGTACTTC | CASSATTGGMDEQYF
NA | TRBJ2-7 | NA | TRBV15 | TGTGCCACCAGCCGAGTATACGGCTACGAGCAGTACTTC | CATSRVYGYEQYF
NA | TRBJ1-4 | NA | TRBV6-6 | TGTGCCAGCAGTTACGGTCGGGGGACTAATGAAAAACTGTTTTTT | CASSYGRGTNEKLFF
TRBD2 | TRBJ2-3 | NA | TRBV7-3 | TGTGCCAGCAGCTCTAGCGGGACGTTCACAGATACGCAGTATTTT | CASSSSGTFTDTQYF